Listed below are T cell receptor beta chains from one sample, sequenced in a study of identical twins. One entry per CDR3 protein results from TCRdb running MiXCR on the 5' RACE reads. Among hundreds of thousands of distinct CDR3 sequences, around an eighth were seen once, and the ten largest hold 1.5% to 2%. The data were also submitted as part of a second study, on yellow fever vaccine responses in identical twins.

The sample comprised PBMCs. The origin of the receptors is a woman aged 18 to 35 in good health. Each CDR3 is given with its conserved first and last residue. Each record gives: D gene, clone size, J gene, V gene, CDR3 protein, CDR3 DNA. A D gene is named only where the DNA matches it firmly. The listing skips clone size in some rows; elsewhere it reads once, few, many or a size class.

D: .
size: .
J: TRBJ2-7
V: TRBV7-9
CDR3: CASSVSGGGEQYF
DNA: TGTGCCAGCAGTGTTTCGGGGGGCGGCGAGCAGTACTTC

D: .
size: .
J: TRBJ1-6
V: TRBV27
CDR3: CASSLGRSGVNSPLHF
DNA: TGTGCCAGCAGTTTAGGTCGGTCAGGGGTTAATTCACCCCTCCACTTT

D: TRBD2
size: few
J: TRBJ2-3
V: TRBV3-1
CDR3: CASSHTNGLAGGDTQYF
DNA: TGTGCCAGCAGCCATACCAACGGACTAGCGGGAGGGGATACGCAGTATTTT

D: .
size: .
J: TRBJ2-7
V: TRBV28
CDR3: CASSSSSASSYEQYF
DNA: TGTGCCAGCAGTTCGAGTAGCGCGAGCTCCTACGAGCAGTACTTC

D: .
size: .
J: TRBJ2-2
V: TRBV29-1
CDR3: CSVDGVAGELFF
DNA: TGCAGCGTTGATGGGGTAGCCGGGGAGCTGTTTTTT

D: .
size: many
J: TRBJ2-2
V: TRBV11-1
CDR3: CASSSDIVVGWYTGELFF
DNA: TGTGCCAGCAGCTCCGATATTGTTGTCGGTTGGTACACCGGGGAGCTGTTTTTT

D: .
size: few
J: TRBJ2-1
V: TRBV14
CDR3: CASSWAQGIGNEQFF
DNA: TGTGCCAGCAGCTGGGCGCAGGGAATCGGCAATGAGCAGTTCTTC

D: .
size: .
J: TRBJ2-1
V: TRBV10-3
CDR3: CAISEPVGNEQFF
DNA: TGTGCCATCAGTGAGCCAGTAGGAAATGAGCAGTTCTTC

D: .
size: .
J: TRBJ2-5
V: TRBV28
CDR3: CASSRDTVQETQYF
DNA: TGTGCCAGCAGTAGGGACACTGTCCAAGAGACCCAGTACTTC

D: .
size: .
J: TRBJ2-1
V: TRBV3-1
CDR3: CASSQQTETPYNEQFF
DNA: TGTGCCAGCAGCCAACAGACAGAAACACCCTACAATGAGCAGTTCTTC